The subject of this entry is one TCR beta chain. As yet, its antigen is unknown. This record belongs to a study of identical twins. One entry per CDR3 protein results from TCRdb running MiXCR on the 5' RACE reads. There are roughly 260,000 distinct CDR3 sequences in the sample; 11% to 15% occur only once, and approximately 8.8% lies in the top ten. V lost 3 bases and J 3 bases, leaving 15 bases between the germline ends. The CDR3 is 16 amino acids. Germline V lookup: CDR1 LNHDA, CDR2 SQIVND (reference sequence). The study's findings and limits: Memory repertoires lacked the insertion deficit that abundant cord blood beta clonotypes showed. Invariant MAIT and iNKT cells could partly confound zero-insertion analyses. These conclusions were based on statistical analysis (cross-sectional, not following the same donors).

All of the donors were Caucasians in good health. Sequenced: memory (CD45RO+) T cells sorted from blood. The V call is TRBV19, the J call TRBJ1-5; D not certain. The sequence was obtained from a woman aged 18-29 years in good health. CDR3 residues: CASSIRTLVPNQPQHF. The CDR3 region has the DNA TGTGCCAGTAGTATTCGGACCCTGGTCCCCAATCAGCCCCAGCATTTT.